Listed below are T cell receptor beta chains from one sample, sequenced in a study of tumor-infiltrating lymphocytes in primary liver carcinoma. TCRdb recomputed calls from the multiplex PCR reads with MiXCR, one row per CDR3 protein. This sample carries about 190,000 distinct CDR3 sequences, around four fifths of them seen once, and the ten largest clones take 15% to 20%. The sample taken for sequencing was tumor tissue from primary liver carcinoma. These receptor sequences come from a man in his forties or fifties with primary liver carcinoma and hepatitis B virus infection. CDR3s leave out the opening cysteine and the closing phenylalanine or tryptophan. The D gene is left open where the match is weak. A clone size is listed for some rows: how often the clone was seen (once, few, many), or a class if it is expanded.

cdr3_aa | v_call | d_call | clone_size
ASRKGKSYYEQY | TRBV28 | . | .
TSSQDWGAHQETQY | TRBV4-1 | . | once
ASSQENGELF | TRBV6-1 | . | .
ATYIRGNVTIY | TRBV6-1 | . | .
ASSLSGAGEAQY | TRBV11-2 | . | .
ASSLDRRGAGASVLT | TRBV7-8 | . | .
VSSLGSVAYSRGYT | TRBV11-2 | . | .
ASSQETSGSVDTQY | TRBV4-1 | TRBD2 | .
AISPAAGGYNEQL | TRBV6-5 | TRBD2 | .
ASSWGLENTGSC | TRBV11-3 | . | once
ASSLVGEPYNEQF | TRBV5-1 | . | many
ASTTLAVAKNIQY | TRBV11-2 | . | .
ASSPVFIQY | TRBV28 | . | .
ASRSLDGQSGELF | TRBV11-2 | . | .
NGIQGTGETRY | TRBV29-1 | . | .
TSSLARTEKMF | TRBV12-3/TRBV12-4 | . | .
ASGLRGNSHLH | TRBV5-5 | . | .
SLDRGPREAF | TRBV29-1 | TRBD1 | .
ASSMGGDMGISLSGANVLS | TRBV11-2 | . | .
ASSGYRDPTSGANILT | TRBV6-1 | . | .
NVERVGDNEAF | TRBV29-1 | . | .
ASNSRGSSLEARTDTQY | TRBV11-1 | . | once
ASSPQTYSNQPQH | TRBV5-6 | . | .
ASSPDWDFYGYT | TRBV6-6 | . | .
ASSWAASNTGELF | TRBV6-2/TRBV6-3 | . | many